The entry that follows covers one T cell receptor beta chain sequence. PCR amplification relied on 60 Vbeta primers (plus 13 Jbeta primers). Some clones are missing from TCRdb's copy, which holds only in-frame ones; the method was immunoSEQ multiplex PCR. The sample has about 180,000 clones; about 84% are singletons. This record comes from a study of cytomegalovirus exposure and HLA in healthy donors. This TCR came from a young man in good health and CMV-seronegative. Sequences were obtained from PBMCs.

The CDR3 DNA reads as TGCAGCGCTTTGGACAGGGTAAACACCATATATTTT. Translated: CSALDRVNTIYF. The rearrangement uses TRBV29-1 and TRBJ1-3, with TRBD1 matching over 8 bases. Germline V lookup: CDR1 SQVTM, CDR2 ANQGSEA. V was pared by 7 bases and J by 6 bases, with 5 bases of the junction left unmatched. The CDR3 runs to 12 residues.